This entry lists 10 T cell receptor beta chains sequenced from one sample in a study of cytomegalovirus exposure and HLA in healthy donors. The PCR used 60 Vbeta and 13 Jbeta primers. The assay was immunoSEQ multiplex PCR, and TCRdb's table has in-frame clones only and misses some. The sample holds over 150,000 clones, about 80% seen once. Sequencing input: PBMCs. The receptor set was obtained from a man aged 50-60 years in good health and CMV-seropositive.

This chain connects TRBV11-3 to TRBJ2-2; 13 nucleotides match TRBD2. Germline V gene lookup returns CDR1 SGHNT and CDR2 YENEEA. V shed 6 bases, J shed 4 bases, and the junction held 11 bases outside the gene matches. CDR3 length: 18 residues. CDR3 protein: CASRPPGTSGVLTGELFF. The DNA for the CDR3 is TGTGCCAGCAGGCCCCCCGGGACTAGCGGGGTCCTCACCGGGGAGCTGTTTTTT. The whole variable domain, remainder taken from reference TRBV11-3 and TRBJ2-2, is EAGVVQSPRYKIIEKKQPVAFWCNPISGHNTLYWYLQNLGQGPELLIRYENEEAVDDSQLPKDRFSAERLKGVDSTLKIQPAELGDSAVYLCASRPPGTSGVLTGELFFGEGSRLTVL.

The chain employs TRBV5-1 and TRBJ2-1; 9 bases match TRBD1. Germline V lookup: CDR1 SGHRS, CDR2 YFSETQ. This CDR3 spans 22 amino acids. V shed 0 bases, J shed 1 base, and the junction held 20 bases outside the gene matches. The CDR3 bases are TGCGCCAGCAGCTTGGGGGGTAAGGTCGGGACAGGGAAACCGACATCCTACAATGAGCAGTTCTTC. Translation: CASSLGGKVGTGKPTSYNEQFF.

The rearrangement links TRBV7-7 to TRBJ2-5; no clear D. Trimming shortened V by 1 base and J by 1 base, and 16 bases separated the two germline ends. CDR1 is SSHAT, CDR2 FNYEAQ, per germline (reference sequence). The CDR3 has 17 residues. CDR3 sequence (DNA): TGTGCCAGCAGCTTAGTCCCAGCGTTCAGTATCCAAGAGACCCAGTACTTC. Protein: CASSLVPAFSIQETQYF.

V usage is TRBV4-1 and J usage is TRBJ2-1; weak D call: TRBD2 (6 bases). Germline CDR1 reads MGHRA; CDR2 reads YSYEKL. This CDR3 comprises 12 residues. V was trimmed by 1 base and J by 12 bases, leaving 10 bases between them. In DNA, the CDR3 is TGCGCCAGCAGCCAAGCAATGGGGGGGCAGTTCTTC. Its translation is CASSQAMGGQFF.

The chain combines TRBV7-9 with TRBJ2-7; tentative D call: TRBD2 (7 bases). The CDR3 runs to 15 residues. Germline lookup yields CDR1 SEHNR and CDR2 FQNEAQ (reference sequence). Deletions cut 7 bases from V and 1 base from J, with 17 bases between. The CDR3 loop reads CASTVKGGDSYEQYF. Written as DNA, the CDR3 is TGTGCCAGCACTGTAAAGGGGGGGGATTCCTACGAGCAGTACTTC.

This clone is a singleton in its sample. This chain uses TRBV19 with TRBJ1-2; 7 nucleotides match TRBD1. The CDR3 length is 14 residues. Trimming cost V 5 bases and J 5 bases; bases outside gene matches: 8. CDR1 is LNHDA and CDR2 is SQIVND in the germline V gene (reference sequence). CDR3 DNA sequence: TGTGCCAGTAGTTACCCAGGGGGTGATTATGGCTACACCTTC. Translated, it gives CASSYPGGDYGYTF.

The chain combines TRBV7-2 with TRBJ1-2; TRBD1 might be the D (6 bases). The CDR3 runs to 14 residues. Looked up from germline, CDR1 is SGHTA and CDR2 is FQGNSA. Trimming removed 2 bases from V and 5 bases from J, with 12 bases in between. The CDR3 DNA is TGTGCCAGCAGCTTAACGGGGGGCCTGTATGGCTACACCTTC. This translates into CASSLTGGLYGYTF.

This clone occurred once. The V gene is TRBV10-3, the J gene TRBJ2-7; TRBD2 is a possible D gene (7 bases). The CDR3 has 14 amino acids. From germline, CDR1 is ENHRY and CDR2 SYGVKD. The germline V and J ends were trimmed by 8 bases and 3 bases, with 17 bases remaining between them. The CDR3 reads CAIHQGGAGYEQYF. For the CDR3, the DNA is TGTGCCATCCATCAAGGGGGGGCCGGCTACGAGCAGTACTTC.

This clone was seen just once. This chain connects TRBV11-2 to TRBJ2-1, with D perhaps matching TRBD2 (5 bases). Trimming removed 2 bases from V and 2 bases from J, with 16 bases in between. The CDR3 totals 17 residues. Germline V gene sequence: CDR1 SGHAT, CDR2 FQNNGV. CDR3 DNA: TGTGCCAGCAGCTTATGGTCGGGAACCTCAGCCTACAATGAGCAGTTCTTC. Its protein is CASSLWSGTSAYNEQFF.

This clone was seen a handful of times. This sequence joins TRBV19 and TRBJ2-7; no clear D gene. Germline-derived CDR1 and CDR2 are LNHDA and SQIVND (reference sequence). Trimming left V 3 bases short and J 0 bases short, with 6 bases between. This CDR3 is built from 13 residues. CDR3 amino acids: CASSIRISYEQYF. For the CDR3, the DNA is TGTGCCAGTAGTATCAGGATCTCCTACGAGCAGTACTTC. Full variable domain (remainder filled in from reference TRBV19 and TRBJ2-7): DGGITQSPKYLFRKEGQNVTLSCEQNLNHDAMYWYRQDPGQGLRLIYYSQIVNDFQKGDIAEGYSVSREKKESFPLTVTSAQKNPTAFYLCASSIRISYEQYFGPGTRLTVT.